Presented here are 6 T cell receptor beta chains from one specimen sequenced in a study of T cell responses to AZD1222 COVID-19 vaccine (dated by TCRdb to the early 2020s). To prepare the library, the immunoSEQ multiplex PCR assay was applied. TCRdb took over this immuneACCESS table, retaining in-frame rearrangements with V and J assigned. Such tables are incomplete; in checked studies, under half of the missing clones stem from an unresolved V gene, and the remainder is unexplained. The sample records roughly 150,000 clones, about 87% of which are singletons. The ten largest clones add up to around 2.1% of the sample. According to the study, the label for this sample's time point signals: baseline before first vaccination. The sequencing here drew on peripheral blood, taken on day 0 of AZD1222 vaccination. The receptors shown here come from an adult in good health.

The rearrangement joins TRBV6-6 to TRBJ2-3, with D uncertain. This CDR3 comprises 14 residues. Trimming stripped 0 bases from V and 8 bases from J, with 12 bases between. Germline V lookup: CDR1 MNHNY, CDR2 SVGAGI (reference sequence). The CDR3 protein is CASSYSTSPSTQYF. The CDR3 DNA is TGTGCCAGCAGTTACTCGACAAGTCCGAGTACGCAGTATTTT.

This chain joins TRBV14 and TRBJ2-1, with 8 bases aligning to TRBD1. Germline CDR1 and CDR2: SGHDN and FVKESK. CDR3 length: 17 residues. V lost 1 base to trimming and J lost 5 bases; unmatched junction nucleotides: 10. CDR3 sequence: CASSQVRDRWTDNEQFF. DNA for the CDR3: TGTGCCAGCAGCCAAGTTCGGGACAGGTGGACGGACAATGAGCAGTTCTTC.

The chain links TRBV5-4 to TRBJ2-7; D possibly uses TRBD1 or TRBD2 (6 bases each). Germline assignment: CDR1 SGHNT and CDR2 YYREEE (reference sequence). The length of the CDR3 is 14 residues. Trimming stripped 2 bases from V and 6 bases from J, with 15 bases between. The CDR3 region has the DNA TGTGCCAGCAGCTTTACTCGGGGGCACCTCGAGCAGTACTTC. Encoded protein: CASSFTRGHLEQYF.

This CDR3 is CASSLITRGRAAEAFF. The CDR3 DNA sequence: TGTGCCAGCAGCTTAATTACCAGGGGGAGGGCGGCTGAAGCTTTCTTT. The chain combines TRBV7-3 with TRBJ1-1; 7 nucleotides match TRBD1. CDR3 size: 16 residues. J was trimmed by 6 bases and V by 1 base; bases with no gene match: 11. Looked up from germline, CDR1 is SGHTA and CDR2 is FQGTGA.

The chain combines TRBV20-1 with TRBJ2-5; D is uncertain. CDR3 length: 12 amino acids. Germline V lookup: CDR1 DFQATT, CDR2 SNEGSKA (reference sequence). V lost 6 bases, J lost 2 bases, and 10 bases lay in between. The CDR3, as DNA: TGCAGTGCCAGTCCGGGTCAAGAGACCCAGTACTTC. Encoded protein: CSASPGQETQYF.

The J gene is TRBJ1-1, the V gene TRBV28, with a tentative D call TRBD1 (5 bases). The CDR3 runs 10 residues. Germline V gene data show CDR1 as MDHEN and CDR2 as SYDVKM. V was shortened by 6 bases and J by 11 bases, with 10 bases between the two germline ends. CDR3 in DNA: TGTGCCAGCAGGGCAGGGTTGGCTTTCTTT. Translating gives CASRAGLAFF.